Following are 21 T cell receptor beta chains from one sample sequenced in a study of T cell repertoires in ileal Crohn's disease (dated by TCRdb to between 2018 and 2020). Receptor libraries were prepared by the immunoSEQ multiplex PCR assay. This immuneACCESS table, as held by TCRdb, lists in-frame sequences with V and J called but not all clones. Of the missing ones, under half trace to an unresolved V gene in checked studies; the others have no known cause. This sample lists around 15,000 clones; about 80% were detected once. The ten largest account for about 4.4% of the sample. The meaning of the sample's time point label: inflamed ileum from the surgical specimen. Sequencing was carried out using ileal tissue. Every receptor here comes from an adult with Crohn's disease.

This clone occurred a few times. The chain couples TRBV2 to TRBJ1-1; 7 nucleotides line up with TRBD1. The V gene end was trimmed by 5 bases and the J gene end by 6 bases; junction bases not matched to a gene: 6. The germline V gene encodes CDR1 SNHLY and CDR2 FYNNEI. The CDR3 extends over 13 amino acids. CDR3 protein: CASSSQGYAEAFF. In DNA, the CDR3 is TGTGCCAGCAGTTCACAGGGGTACGCTGAAGCTTTCTTT.

This clone was seen a few times. V gene TRBV7-2 combines with J gene TRBJ1-5, with D perhaps matching TRBD1 (5 bases). V lost 2 bases and J 0 bases, leaving 17 bases between the germline ends. The germline gives CDR1 SGHTA, CDR2 FQGNSA. The CDR3 covers 18 residues. CDR3 DNA: TGTGCCAGCAGCTTACTACGCAGGGACCCGTATAGCAATCAGCCCCAGCATTTT. Its protein product is CASSLLRRDPYSNQPQHF.

This rearrangement joins TRBV10-3 to TRBJ1-1, with a weak D call TRBD1 (5 bases). Germline V gives CDR1 ENHRY, CDR2 SYGVKD. The CDR3 spans 13 residues. V lost 2 bases and J lost 4, with 8 bases in between. CDR3 in amino acids: CAISEAGPTEAFF. CDR3 nucleotide sequence: TGTGCCATCAGTGAGGCAGGGCCCACTGAAGCTTTCTTT.

The chain employs TRBV6-1 and TRBJ2-7; weak D call: TRBD1 (6 bases). The ends were cut back, 8 bases at V and 7 bases at J, with 24 bases in the middle. Germline V gives CDR1 MNHNS, CDR2 SASEGT. This CDR3 spans 15 amino acids. Here the CDR3 reads CASLSGTPNVGEQYF. CDR3 DNA: TGTGCCAGCCTTTCTGGGACACCAAACGTGGGGGAGCAGTACTTC.

The genes are TRBV6-1 and TRBJ2-7; D is ambiguous. The CDR3 loop spans 12 amino acids. From germline, CDR1 is MNHNS and CDR2 SASEGT. V was clipped by 5 bases and J by 0 bases, with 5 bases between them. CDR3 amino acids: CASSHSSYEQYF. In DNA, the CDR3 is TGTGCCAGCAGTCACAGCTCCTACGAGCAGTACTTC.

This clone was observed a few times. This rearrangement joins TRBV2 to TRBJ2-5, with a possible D match to TRBD2 (5 bases). Looked up from germline, CDR1 is SNHLY and CDR2 is FYNNEI. The germline V and J ends were trimmed by 5 bases and 7 bases, with 8 bases remaining between them. CDR3 length equals 11 residues. DNA of the CDR3: TGTGCCAGCAGTCCCGAGGGGACCCAGTACTTC. This translates into CASSPEGTQYF.

The chain combines TRBV7-2 with TRBJ2-1; 9 nucleotides align to TRBD2. The CDR3 contains 15 residues. The germline gives CDR1 SGHTA, CDR2 FQGNSA. Germline trimming cut 1 base from V and 8 bases from J; bases unmatched to any gene: 6. CDR3 sequence reads: CASSLGGTSRDEQFF. The CDR3 DNA is TGTGCCAGCAGCTTAGGTGGGACTAGCAGGGATGAGCAGTTCTTC.

V and J are TRBV11-2 and TRBJ1-2; possibly TRBD1 for D (6 bases). The CDR3 covers 14 residues. Germline loops: CDR1 SGHAT, CDR2 FQNNGV. With 1 base removed from V and 2 bases from J, the gap between germline ends came to 8 bases. The CDR3 loop is CASSLVDRNYGYTF. The CDR3 coding sequence is TGTGCCAGCAGCTTAGTCGACAGGAACTATGGCTACACCTTC.

This clone counts as medium-sized (0.01 to 0.1%). The chain joins TRBV7-8 to TRBJ2-6; TRBD1 is a possible D gene (6 bases). The V gene lost 1 base and the J gene lost 0 bases, with 22 bases spanning the gap. The CDR3 totals 21 residues. Germline V gene sequence: CDR1 SGHVS, CDR2 FQNEAQ. The CDR3: CASSLGAIYRDTSSGANVLTF. The CDR3 DNA sequence: TGTGCCAGCAGCTTAGGTGCTATATACCGGGACACAAGCTCTGGGGCCAACGTCCTGACTTTC.

This sequence joins TRBV21-1 and TRBJ2-7. TRBV21-1 is a pseudogene segment. The CDR3 extends over 11 amino acids. The CDR3 spells CASSKGYEQYF. The CDR3 coding sequence is TGTGCCAGCAGCAAAGGGTACGAGCAGTACTTC.

The chain carries TRBV21-1 and TRBJ1-6; no DNA check was done on the table's D call, TRBD1. TRBV21-1 is shown as a pseudogene. The CDR3 spans 22 residues. CDR3 nucleotide sequence: TGTGCCAGCAGCAAAAGAGATCGCGGGACAGGGGGCCTCTCGGATAAAGATTCACCCCTCCACTTT. Translation gives CASSKRDRGTGGLSDKDSPLHF.

The chain joins TRBV10-1 to TRBJ2-1; D perhaps matches TRBD1 (5 bases). The CDR3 is 17 residues long. V lost 8 bases and J lost 4, with 24 bases in between. Germline V gene data show CDR1 as WNHNN and CDR2 as SYGVQD (reference sequence). CDR3 in amino acids: CASPTQGTPPQYNEQFF. The CDR3 nucleotides are TGCGCCAGCCCCACTCAGGGTACCCCACCACAATACAATGAGCAGTTCTTC.

The rearrangement joins TRBV15 to TRBJ2-1; 8 bases line up with TRBD2. The V gene's germline CDR1 is LNHNV and CDR2 YYDKDF (reference sequence). After removal of 8 bases from V and 8 bases from J, the junction contained 26 bases not matched to a gene. The CDR3 contains 19 residues. The CDR3 loop is CATGPAEHQRGLVGHEQFF. For the CDR3, the DNA is TGTGCCACCGGTCCAGCAGAGCACCAGAGGGGACTAGTGGGGCATGAGCAGTTCTTC.

This clone is medium-sized. The chain carries TRBV28 and TRBJ2-7; 8 bases are a match to TRBD1. The germline CDR1 and CDR2 sequences are MDHEN and SYDVKM. The CDR3 sequence is 11 residues long. Trimming took 9 bases from V and 6 from J; bases not matched to a gene: 4. CDR3: CASNTGGEQYF. The CDR3 nucleotides read TGTGCCAGTAACACAGGGGGCGAGCAGTACTTC.

Remarks on this clone: Other DNA sequences from this sample encode an identical CDR3 as well. CDR3 sequence: CASSQVLQGSYNEQFF. DNA for the CDR3: TGTGCCAGCAGCCAAGTTTTACAGGGGTCCTACAATGAGCAGTTCTTC. The chain joins TRBV4-2 to TRBJ2-1; TRBD1 agrees at 7 bases. CDR1 LGHNA and CDR2 YNFKEQ come from the germline V gene. The V and J ends lost 1 base and 1 base, in that order; junction bases with no gene match: 4. The CDR3 loop spans 16 amino acids.

The chain couples TRBV5-1 to TRBJ1-1; D gene uncertain. Trimming left V 1 base short and J 1 base short, with 11 bases between. The CDR3 runs 15 residues. From germline, CDR1 is SGHRS and CDR2 YFSETQ. The DNA of the CDR3 is TGCGCCAGCAGCTTGAGCCGACTGGGGAACACTGAAGCTTTCTTT. Protein sequence: CASSLSRLGNTEAFF.

CDR3 DNA sequence: TGTGCCAGCACGCAACGGGGGAGTACTCACAATGAGCAGTTCTTC. The encoded protein is CASTQRGSTHNEQFF. The chain couples TRBV27 to TRBJ2-1; D possibly corresponds to TRBD2 (6 bases). Between the trimmed V and J ends, which lost 7 bases and 5 bases, there was a span of 18 bases. The CDR3 covers 15 residues. Germline values: CDR1 MNHEY, CDR2 SMNVEV (reference sequence).

The J gene is TRBJ1-1, the V gene TRBV6-1, with 7 bases aligning to TRBD1. Trimming at V came to 5 bases and at J to 1 base, leaving 7 bases not matched to a gene. This CDR3 is built from 15 residues. Germline V CDR1 and CDR2: MNHNS, SASEGT. The CDR3, as DNA: TGTGCCAGCAGTTCCGGGGACAGACAGAACACTGAAGCTTTCTTT. Protein sequence: CASSSGDRQNTEAFF.

By sample share, this clone is medium-sized. The genes are TRBV27 and TRBJ1-5; no firm D call. Germline values: CDR1 MNHEY, CDR2 SMNVEV (reference sequence). V was shortened by 4 bases and J by 4 bases, with 11 bases between the two germline ends. CDR3 size: 14 residues. The CDR3 is CASSSSELNQPQHF. The CDR3 region has the DNA TGTGCCAGCAGTTCATCAGAGCTAAATCAGCCCCAGCATTTT.

V and J are TRBV5-4 and TRBJ2-7, with TRBD2 identical over 7 bases. Germline CDR1 is SGHNT and CDR2 is YYREEE (reference sequence). The CDR3 loop spans 13 amino acids. Trimming took 7 bases from V and 7 from J; bases not matched to a gene: 11. CDR3 protein: CASQLGREQEQYF. CDR3 DNA sequence: TGTGCCAGCCAATTGGGGCGGGAGCAGGAGCAGTACTTC.

This chain links TRBV6-5 with TRBJ2-2; D is ambiguous. V was shortened by 3 bases and J by 6 bases, with 11 bases between the two germline ends. The CDR3 sequence is 14 residues long. Germline V gene lookup returns CDR1 MNHEY and CDR2 SVGAGI. CDR3 coding DNA: TGTGCCAGCAGTTATTCTCCTACGTCCGGGGAGCTGTTTTTT. Translated: CASSYSPTSGELFF.